The entry below describes one TCR beta chain. Its antigen is undetermined. The sample originates from a study of blood T cells in healthy people across ages. Study-wide results and caveats: Across the age range, TCR beta diversity per million T cells fell in a roughly linear way. Fewer expanded clones and more diversity marked long-lived versus aged donors.

All donors came from Russia, were Caucasian and healthy, and spanned ages roughly 6 to 95. Looked up from germline, CDR1 is SGHTA and CDR2 is FQGTGA. The CDR3 extends over 16 amino acids. It was with a sample-barcoded 5' primer and a J-beta primer mix that a second PCR of about 6 to 12 cycles was run. Via MiXCR, TCRdb re-called the 5' RACE reads, giving one row per CDR3 protein. The profile covers about 780,000 distinct CDR3 sequences, with 46% appearing a single time and roughly 18% taken by the ten largest. The origin of this receptor is a man older than 75 in good health. J is TRBJ2-1 and V is TRBV7-3, with 7 bases lining up with TRBD1. The DNA end is a closer match to TRBJ2-7, so the J assignment may be wrong. Sequences were obtained from blood. CDR3 nucleotides: TGTGCCAGCAGCTTAACTTCGGGACAGTCCTACAATGAGCAGTACTTC. The encoded protein is CASSLTSGQSYNEQYF.